This T cell receptor beta chain is drawn from a study of T cell repertoires in cytomegalovirus infection. At the level of the study: Based on public TCR beta signatures, there were indications of CMV infection and of a matching HLA type. Study-level results: In two of eight donors, the top clonotype was HLA-C-restricted CMV-specific. Summed frequency of shared TCR beta families picked out CMV carriers who also had the relevant HLA.

About this clonotype: Its cognate antigen is unknown.

TCRdb re-called the reads with MiXCR, one entry per CDR3 protein. Here the sample spans approximately 910,000 distinct CDR3 sequences, roughly 31% being singletons. This clonotype was sampled from a human donor in good health (CMV status not recorded). Some clones in this sample may be carry-over from other donors' samples. The material sequenced was cultured CD8+ T cells from PBMCs, taken from culture after CMV antigen stimulation.

The CDR3: CASSLADPTEAFF. In nucleotides, the CDR3 is TGCGCCAGCAGCTTGGCTGATCCGACTGAAGCTTTCTTT. V and J are TRBV5-1 and TRBJ1-1; unclear D gene. V was pared by 0 bases and J by 5 bases, with 8 bases between. The CDR3 extends over 13 amino acids. Germline CDR1 and CDR2: SGHRS and YFSETQ.